The 17 T cell receptor beta chains listed next were all sequenced from one sample in a study of response to subunit inactivated influenza vaccine (dated by TCRdb to between 2018 and 2020). Libraries were built with RT-PCR. The sequencing machine was an Illumina HiSeq 2500. The raw public reads went through TCRdb reprocessing: fastp at Q25, MiXCR clone calling, in-frame beta chains kept. Entries are consolidated by CDR3 protein sequence, retaining the most common genes and DNA. A total of roughly 780,000 distinct CDR3 sequences appear in this sample, less than 20% of them only once. The ten largest clones represent roughly a tenth of the sample. The sequences come from PBMCs from blood, collected approximately 5 days after vaccination. The receptors come from a man in his fifties or sixties who received an inactivated influenza vaccine. Donor details come from another sample of the same person, matched by shared clones.

The chain combines TRBV6-5 with TRBJ2-4; 8 bases align to TRBD1. Looked up from germline, CDR1 is MNHEY and CDR2 is SVGAGI. The V and J ends lost 0 bases and 2 bases, in that order; junction bases with no gene match: 6. The CDR3 extends over 17 amino acids. This chain's CDR3 is CASSYSTGGLTKNIQYF. The CDR3 DNA follows: TGTGCCAGCAGTTACTCCACAGGGGGTTTGACCAAAAACATTCAGTACTTC.

V usage is TRBV20-1 and J usage is TRBJ1-2, with a tentative D call TRBD1 (6 bases). Germline CDR1 reads DFQATT; CDR2 reads SNEGSKA (reference sequence). V gave up 0 bases and J gave up 3 bases, with 11 bases separating them. This CDR3 has 14 amino acids. The CDR3 region has the DNA TGCAGTGCTAGAGAAGGGGGGGCCGACTATGGCTACACCTTC. Protein sequence: CSAREGGADYGYTF.

Ten or more counts support this clonotype. An end of the junction does not agree with germline; a read error may underlie this. V gene TRBV7-9 combines with J gene TRBJ2-5, with a tentative D call TRBD2 (5 bases). Per the germline V gene, CDR1 is SEHNR and CDR2 is FQNEAQ (reference sequence). The CDR3 totals 14 residues. CDR3 nucleotides: TGTGCCAGCAGTTTAGCGTCCGGGCGTGAGACCCAGTACTTC. Amino acids: CASSLASGRETQYF.

The table lists this clonotype with many counts. The gene calls are TRBV12-3 or TRBV12-4 and TRBJ2-3, with TRBD1 matching 7 bases. Germline trimming cut 3 bases from V and 0 bases from J; bases unmatched to any gene: 3. This CDR3 has 15 amino acids. The CDR3 bases are TGTGCCAGCAGTTTGGGGACAGCTAGCACAGATACGCAGTATTTT. It codes for CASSLGTASTDTQYF.

This clonotype was observed a handful of times. The chain is built from TRBV30 and TRBJ1-3; D is uncertain. Germline assignment: CDR1 GTSNPN and CDR2 SVGIG (reference sequence). The CDR3 is made up of 11 amino acids. V dropped 3 bases and J dropped 2 bases, with 2 bases sitting between them. CDR3 amino acids: CAWRTGNTIYF. The CDR3 nucleotides read TGTGCCTGGAGGACTGGAAACACCATATATTTT.

The V call is TRBV20-1, the J call TRBJ1-4; D is unresolved. This CDR3 has 12 amino acids. Germline assignment: CDR1 DFQATT and CDR2 SNEGSKA (reference sequence). V was cut by 5 bases and J by 5 bases, with 9 bases left in between. In nucleotides, the CDR3 is TGCAGTGCTCAGGACGGGAATGAAAAACTGTTTTTT. Translation gives CSAQDGNEKLFF.

The chain carries TRBV29-1 and TRBJ1-5; possible D gene TRBD1, 6 bases. The CDR3 extends over 12 amino acids. Germline loops: CDR1 SQVTM, CDR2 ANQGSEA. The V end lost 5 bases, the J end lost 11 bases, and 16 bases lay between the germline ends. CDR3: CSVFLGEGAQHF. The CDR3 nucleotides read TGCAGCGTTTTTTTAGGGGAGGGGGCCCAGCATTTT.

This clonotype was seen only a few times. This chain links TRBV7-9 with TRBJ2-1; 9 bases match TRBD1. The germline CDR1 and CDR2 sequences are SEHNR and FQNEAQ (reference sequence). V shed 8 bases and J 5 bases; nucleotides not matched to a gene: 1. The CDR3 is 12 residues long. In nucleotides, the CDR3 is TGTGCCAGCCGGGACAGGGACAATGAGCAGTTCTTC. This codes for CASRDRDNEQFF.

The V gene is TRBV15, the J gene TRBJ2-2; unclear D gene. The germline CDR1 and CDR2 sequences are LNHNV and YYDKDF (reference sequence). V dropped 0 bases and J dropped 5 bases, with 10 bases sitting between them. CDR3 length equals 15 residues. The CDR3 nucleotides read TGTGCCACCAGCAGAGATCGGGTGAGGACCGGGGAGCTGTTTTTT. Translated: CATSRDRVRTGELFF.

This clonotype occurred a few times. CDR3 DNA sequence: TGCGCCAGCAGCTTGGCGGGACAGGGTTCGAGCGGGGAGCTGTTTTTT. Residues: CASSLAGQGSSGELFF. The rearrangement uses TRBV5-1 and TRBJ2-2; TRBD1 aligns across 9 bases. The length of the CDR3 is 16 residues. With 0 bases clipped from V and 7 bases from J, the junction kept 7 bases outside the gene matches. CDR1 and CDR2 from the germline V gene are SGHRS and YFSETQ.

The chain employs TRBV12-3 or TRBV12-4 and TRBJ2-1; 9 bases are a match to TRBD2. The CDR3 contains 15 residues. Trimming removed 6 bases from V and 9 bases from J; junction bases left unmatched: 12. Here the CDR3 reads CASRAIAGGPGEQFF. The CDR3 region has the DNA TGTGCCAGCAGGGCAATCGCGGGAGGGCCCGGTGAGCAGTTCTTC.

This clonotype showed up just a few times. This chain joins TRBV30 and TRBJ2-3; D perhaps matches TRBD2 (5 bases). The CDR3 loop spans 14 amino acids. Trimming left V 3 bases short and J 9 bases short, with 19 bases between. In germline, CDR1 is GTSNPN, CDR2 SVGIG (reference sequence). DNA for the CDR3: TGTGCCTGGAGCTCAAGCGGCATACTACCGACGCAGTATTTT. Amino acid sequence: CAWSSSGILPTQYF.

A few counts support this clonotype. The chain joins TRBV20-1 to TRBJ1-2; D unclear. CDR1 is DFQATT and CDR2 is SNEGSKA in the germline V gene (reference sequence). The CDR3 totals 14 residues. Trimming pared 5 bases from V and 2 bases from J, leaving 15 bases between. The DNA of the CDR3 is TGCAGTGCTCCTCGTGACACCTCCAACTATGGCTACACCTTC. Protein sequence: CSAPRDTSNYGYTF.

Written as DNA, the CDR3 is TGTGCCACCAGTGATTCCGTGGGCACCGGGGAGCTGTTTTTT. Amino acid sequence: CATSDSVGTGELFF. This chain connects TRBV24-1 to TRBJ2-2; D remains ambiguous. CDR3 length: 14 residues. Germline V gene lookup returns CDR1 KGHDR and CDR2 SFDVKD. The germline V and J ends were trimmed by 2 bases and 4 bases, with 7 bases remaining between them.

This clonotype turned up a few times. The chain carries TRBV24-1 and TRBJ2-1; 7 nucleotides match TRBD1. Per germline, CDR1 KGHDR and CDR2 SFDVKD. This CDR3 region has 15 residues. The ends lost 2 bases at V and 3 bases at J; junction bases unmatched: 3. The CDR3 region is CATSDSGGGYNEQFF. The CDR3 DNA reads TGTGCCACCAGTGATTCAGGGGGTGGCTACAATGAGCAGTTCTTC.

This chain links TRBV28 with TRBJ2-2; D ambiguous. Germline loops: CDR1 MDHEN, CDR2 SYDVKM. V lost 4 bases, J lost 6 bases, and 9 bases lay in between. This CDR3 is 13 amino acids long. This CDR3 reads CASSSERAGELFF. The CDR3 nucleotides are TGTGCCAGCAGTTCCGAACGGGCCGGGGAGCTGTTTTTT. Complete variable domain (other parts from reference TRBV28 and TRBJ2-2): DVKVTQSSRYLVKRTGEKVFLECVQDMDHENMFWYRQDPGLGLRLIYFSYDVKMKEKGDIPEGYSVSREKKERFSLILESASTNQTSMYLCASSSERAGELFFGEGSRLTVL.

The genes are TRBV20-1 and TRBJ2-5; TRBD1 matches at 8 bases. The CDR3 totals 15 residues. The J segment lost 2 bases and the V segment lost 1 base, leaving 6 bases of the junction unmatched. Germline-derived CDR1 and CDR2 are DFQATT and SNEGSKA (reference sequence). The CDR3: CSARVARGQQETQYF. The CDR3 coding sequence is TGCAGTGCTAGAGTTGCCAGGGGGCAACAAGAGACCCAGTACTTC.